These 22 T cell receptor beta chains share one sample of origin, sequenced in a study of shared clonotypes between healthy human individuals. Measured with immunoSEQ multiplex PCR; TCRdb has only the in-frame clones, and not every one. The sample lists about 820,000 clones, 85% to 95% occurring once. Terminally differentiated effector memory CD45RA+ cells were excluded from the naive CD8 cells, which were CD45RO-negative and positively selected for CCR7. Sequenced material: naive CD8+ T cells sorted from blood. The receptors derive from a man younger than 40 in good health.

The chain is built from TRBV5-1 and TRBJ2-5; possibly TRBD1 for D (6 bases). V shed 2 bases and J shed 0 bases, with 11 bases lying between them. The CDR3 has 15 residues. Germline lookup yields CDR1 SGHRS and CDR2 YFSETQ. The CDR3 reads CASSFSGTHQETQYF. For the CDR3, the DNA is TGCGCCAGCAGCTTCTCCGGGACACACCAAGAGACCCAGTACTTC.

CDR3 sequence (DNA): TGTGCCAGCAGTTTCGTACAGGGTTCCCACGAGCAGTACTTC. Protein sequence: CASSFVQGSHEQYF. The chain uses TRBV28 and TRBJ2-7; maybe TRBD1 (6 bases). Deletions cut 3 bases from V and 5 bases from J, with 14 bases between. Germline values: CDR1 MDHEN, CDR2 SYDVKM. The CDR3 consists of 14 residues.

With regard to this clone: The sample carries other DNA sequences with the same CDR3. The chain links TRBV9 to TRBJ2-3; TRBD1 agrees at 8 bases. This CDR3 comprises 15 residues. Germline V gene lookup returns CDR1 SGDLS and CDR2 YYNGEE. J was trimmed by 1 base and V by 3 bases; bases with no gene match: 4. CDR3 protein: CASSAGQGGTDTQYF. The CDR3 DNA reads as TGTGCCAGCAGCGCCGGACAGGGTGGCACAGATACGCAGTATTTT.

This chain uses TRBV2 with TRBJ2-3; D gene unclear. This CDR3 comprises 15 residues. CDR1 is SNHLY, CDR2 FYNNEI, per germline. Trimming cost V 4 bases and J 0 bases, with 11 bases left between them. CDR3 sequence: CASSGKSASTDTQYF. CDR3 coding DNA: TGTGCCAGCAGTGGAAAAAGCGCGAGCACAGATACGCAGTATTTT.

The genes are TRBV7-9 and TRBJ1-4; D is uncertain. CDR1 and CDR2 from the germline V gene are SEHNR and FQNEAQ (reference sequence). The CDR3 spans 15 residues. V lost 4 bases and J 5 bases, leaving 14 bases between the germline ends. The CDR3: CASSSDGDGNEKLFF. The CDR3 DNA is TGTGCCAGCAGCTCGGACGGGGATGGAAATGAAAAACTGTTTTTT. Together with reference TRBV7-9 and TRBJ1-4, the CDR3 gives the full variable domain: DTGVSQNPRHKITKRGQNVTFRCDPISEHNRLYWYRQTLGQGPEFLTYFQNEAQLEKSRLLSDRFSAERPKGSFSTLEIQRTEQGDSAMYLCASSSDGDGNEKLFFGSGTQLSVL.

The chain joins TRBV7-3 to TRBJ2-5; the match to TRBD1 covers 7 bases. The V and J ends lost 1 base and 4 bases, in that order; junction bases with no gene match: 6. The CDR3 runs to 15 residues. Germline CDR1 reads SGHTA; CDR2 reads FQGTGA. The CDR3 is CASSLIGGASETQYF. For the CDR3, the DNA is TGTGCCAGCAGCTTAATAGGGGGCGCATCAGAGACCCAGTACTTC.

The gene calls are TRBV9 and TRBJ2-1; 9 nucleotides match TRBD2. The V gene's germline CDR1 is SGDLS and CDR2 YYNGEE. This CDR3 spans 18 amino acids. J was trimmed by 1 base and V by 4 bases; bases with no gene match: 12. The CDR3 bases are TGTGCCAGCAGCTCCCCAGGGCTAGCGGGGAAATCCTACAATGAGCAGTTCTTC. Protein product: CASSSPGLAGKSYNEQFF. Full variable domain (missing parts from reference TRBV9 and TRBJ2-1): DSGVTQTPKHLITATGQRVTLRCSPRSGDLSVYWYQQSLDQGLQFLIQYYNGEERAKGNILERFSAQQFPDLHSELNLSSLELGDSALYFCASSSPGLAGKSYNEQFFGPGTRLTVL.

The J gene is TRBJ1-5, the V gene TRBV27; D is unresolved. Germline V gene data show CDR1 as MNHEY and CDR2 as SMNVEV (reference sequence). CDR3 length equals 13 residues. V was trimmed by 3 bases and J by 3 bases, leaving 6 bases between them. This chain's CDR3 is CASSFGVNQPQHF. Here the CDR3 DNA reads TGTGCCAGCAGTTTCGGCGTCAATCAGCCCCAGCATTTT.

This chain links TRBV10-3 with TRBJ2-7; tentatively, D is TRBD2 (6 bases). V shed 3 bases and J shed 1 base, with 16 bases lying between them. Germline V gives CDR1 ENHRY, CDR2 SYGVKD. The CDR3 runs 16 residues. DNA for the CDR3: TGTGCCATCAGTGATCTCAAGGGGACTTTATCCTACGAGCAGTACTTC. Amino acids: CAISDLKGTLSYEQYF.

V is TRBV7-9 and J is TRBJ2-5; no firm D call. CDR3 length: 14 amino acids. Trimming removed 7 bases at V and 2 bases at J, with 14 bases between. Germline values: CDR1 SEHNR, CDR2 FQNEAQ (reference sequence). CDR3 DNA sequence: TGTGCCAGCAATACCGAGACGCGTCAAGAGACCCAGTACTTC. Its translation: CASNTETRQETQYF.

The rearrangement joins TRBV7-6 to TRBJ1-4, with a possible D match to TRBD1 (5 bases). The CDR3 is 16 amino acids. V lost 3 bases and J lost 0, with 11 bases in between. Germline-derived CDR1 and CDR2 are SGHVS and FNYEAQ. The CDR3 DNA sequence: TGTGCCAGCAGCTTCGAAGGGGAGACAACTAATGAAAAACTGTTTTTT. The encoded protein is CASSFEGETTNEKLFF.

The CDR3 here is CASSLGELDRDTEAFF. The CDR3 DNA reads TGTGCCAGCAGCCTCGGCGAGTTAGACAGGGACACTGAAGCTTTCTTT. The chain couples TRBV11-2 to TRBJ1-1; 7 bases map to TRBD1. The trim removed 5 bases at V and 3 bases at J, leaving 12 bases unmatched. Germline CDR1 and CDR2: SGHAT and FQNNGV. This CDR3 spans 16 amino acids.

J is TRBJ2-7 and V is TRBV27, with 8 bases lining up with TRBD1. Germline V lookup: CDR1 MNHEY, CDR2 SMNVEV (reference sequence). This CDR3 has 14 residues. The junction had 6 bases not matched to a gene; V was cut back by 4 bases and J by 4 bases. The CDR3 sequence: CASSSIDRGYEQYF. DNA for the CDR3: TGTGCCAGCAGTTCGATTGACAGGGGTTACGAGCAGTACTTC.

For this clone: The identical CDR3 is also encoded by other nucleotide sequences in the sample. This chain connects TRBV6-5 to TRBJ2-7; D remains unclear. Germline assignment: CDR1 MNHEY and CDR2 SVGAGI. The CDR3 is 14 amino acids. V gave up 4 bases and J gave up 0 bases, with 10 bases separating them. CDR3 sequence: CASSWGLVSYEQYF. The CDR3 bases are TGTGCCAGCAGTTGGGGTTTAGTCTCCTACGAGCAGTACTTC.

This clone was seen just once. The V call is TRBV9, the J call TRBJ2-1; perhaps TRBD1 as D (6 bases). The CDR3 has 17 amino acids. Germline CDR1 reads SGDLS; CDR2 reads YYNGEE. Deletions cut 5 bases from V and 1 base from J, with 19 bases between. In DNA form, the CDR3 reads TGTGCCAGCAGTCTAGAAGCAGGGGTGGGATCCTACAATGAGCAGTTCTTC. As protein: CASSLEAGVGSYNEQFF.

As for this clone: Other DNA sequences within the sample encode an identical CDR3. The chain uses TRBV27 and TRBJ2-7, with 9 bases aligning to TRBD1. V dropped 4 bases and J dropped 5; count of bases not matched to a gene: 9. Germline V gene sequence: CDR1 MNHEY, CDR2 SMNVEV (reference sequence). The CDR3 has 15 residues. DNA for the CDR3: TGTGCCAGCAGTTCTCCCGGGACAGGGAGAGACGAGCAGTACTTC. It codes for CASSSPGTGRDEQYF.

This clone was seen more than once but under ten times. The chain carries TRBV27 and TRBJ1-2; D perhaps matches TRBD1 (5 bases). CDR1 and CDR2 (germline): MNHEY, SMNVEV (reference sequence). V was clipped by 1 base and J by 4 bases, with 13 bases between them. This CDR3 has 15 amino acids. CDR3 nucleotides: TGTGCCAGCAGTTTATGGTCAGGGAGGAGCTATGGCTACACCTTC. This sequence encodes CASSLWSGRSYGYTF.

This sequence joins TRBV6-5 and TRBJ2-5, with D tentatively TRBD1 (8 bases). CDR1 and CDR2 from the germline V gene are MNHEY and SVGAGI. The CDR3 is 14 residues long. V dropped 6 bases and J dropped 7 bases, with 18 bases sitting between them. In DNA, the CDR3 is TGTGCCAGCAGCCACACAGGGGGGGCCGGGACCCAGTACTTC. It yields the protein CASSHTGGAGTQYF.

The chain recombines TRBV6-5 with TRBJ2-1; 8 bases are a match to TRBD2. The CDR3 runs to 14 residues. V shed 0 bases, J shed 7 bases, and the junction held 2 bases outside the gene matches. Germline V lookup: CDR1 MNHEY, CDR2 SVGAGI. CDR3 amino acids: CASSYSRGGNEQFF. The CDR3 DNA is TGTGCCAGCAGTTACTCCCGGGGGGGGAATGAGCAGTTCTTC.

This clone was seen only once. J is TRBJ2-1 and V is TRBV29-1, with TRBD2 matching 9 bases. J was trimmed by 7 bases and V by 1 base; bases with no gene match: 8. The CDR3 is 15 amino acids. Germline V gene lookup returns CDR1 SQVTM and CDR2 ANQGSEA. The CDR3 region is CSVEVGGRDGNEQFF. The CDR3 nucleotides are TGCAGCGTTGAAGTCGGCGGGAGGGATGGTAATGAGCAGTTCTTC.

As DNA, the CDR3 is TGTGCCAGCAGTCTAAAGGCCTTGCAACCAGATACGCAGTATTTT. It specifies CASSLKALQPDTQYF. The chain combines TRBV28 with TRBJ2-3; no definite D call. This CDR3 spans 15 amino acids. Germline CDR1 and CDR2: MDHEN and SYDVKM. Trimming cost V 5 bases and J 4 bases, with 16 bases left between them.

The chain links TRBV30 to TRBJ1-2, with D tentatively TRBD1 (6 bases). Looked up from germline, CDR1 is GTSNPN and CDR2 is SVGIG (reference sequence). Trimming took 2 bases from V and 4 from J, leaving 17 bases between them. The CDR3 is 15 residues long. The CDR3: CAWSLLQGPVYGYTF. The CDR3 nucleotides read TGTGCCTGGAGTCTCTTACAGGGACCAGTCTATGGCTACACCTTC.